The sequence of this T cell receptor beta chain was determined in a study of T cells in Graves' hyperthyroidism and ophthalmopathy. In its sample, this clonotype was seen many times. A read error may account for a junction end that differs from germline. Graves' hyperthyroidism without ophthalmopathy progression within 18 months was termed stable. Patients were aged 18 to 65, had disease duration under 2 months, and had newly diagnosed hyperthyroidism. Not enrolled were patients with uncontrolled infection, other autoimmune disease, pregnancy or lactation. RNA transcripts provided the source from which TCR beta CDR3 regions were amplified. First-round RT-PCR with HTBI primers amplified the TCR CDR3 region. Using its own MiXCR run on the multiplex PCR reads, TCRdb lists one record per CDR3 protein. The sample lists more than 40,000 distinct CDR3 sequences; roughly 49% were seen once. There are 15 residues in the CDR3. Per germline, CDR1 MNHNS and CDR2 SASEGT.

The clonotype originates from a woman in her fifties or sixties with Graves' hyperthyroidism. The sequencing input was peripheral blood or thyroid tissue (not recorded which). This rearrangement joins TRBV6-1 to TRBJ1-4, with 9 bases fitting TRBD1. The CDR3 is CPSSATGGGYEKLFF. The DNA for the CDR3 is TGTCCCAGCAGTGCGACAGGGGGAGGTTATGAAAAACTGTTTTTT.